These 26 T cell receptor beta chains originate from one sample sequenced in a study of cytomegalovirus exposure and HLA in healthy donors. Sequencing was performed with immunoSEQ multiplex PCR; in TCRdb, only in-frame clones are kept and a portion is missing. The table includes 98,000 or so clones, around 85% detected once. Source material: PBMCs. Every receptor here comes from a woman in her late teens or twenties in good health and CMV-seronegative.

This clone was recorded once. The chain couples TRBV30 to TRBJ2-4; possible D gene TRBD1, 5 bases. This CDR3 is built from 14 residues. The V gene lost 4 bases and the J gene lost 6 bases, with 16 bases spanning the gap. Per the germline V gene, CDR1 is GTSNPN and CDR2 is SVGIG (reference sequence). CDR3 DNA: TGTGCCTGGATGGACACTTTAAAGGGAAACATTCAGTACTTC. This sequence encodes CAWMDTLKGNIQYF.

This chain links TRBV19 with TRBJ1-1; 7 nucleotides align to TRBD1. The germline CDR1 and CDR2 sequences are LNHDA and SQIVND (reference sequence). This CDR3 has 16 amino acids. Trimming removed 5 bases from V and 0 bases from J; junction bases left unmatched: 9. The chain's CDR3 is CASSYRDRAVNTEAFF. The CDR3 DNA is TGTGCCAGTAGTTACCGGGACAGAGCGGTGAACACTGAAGCTTTCTTT.

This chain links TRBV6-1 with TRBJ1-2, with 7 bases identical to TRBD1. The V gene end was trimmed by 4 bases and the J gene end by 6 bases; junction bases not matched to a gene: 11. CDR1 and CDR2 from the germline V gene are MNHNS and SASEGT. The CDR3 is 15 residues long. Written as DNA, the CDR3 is TGTGCCAGCAGTGTTATGGCAGGGGGATCGGATGGCTACACCTTC. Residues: CASSVMAGGSDGYTF.

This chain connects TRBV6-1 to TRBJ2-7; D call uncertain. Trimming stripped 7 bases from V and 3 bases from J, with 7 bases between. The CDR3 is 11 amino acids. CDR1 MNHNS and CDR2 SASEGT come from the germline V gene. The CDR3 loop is CASIFLYEQYF. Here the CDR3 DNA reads TGTGCCAGCATATTCCTCTACGAGCAGTACTTC.

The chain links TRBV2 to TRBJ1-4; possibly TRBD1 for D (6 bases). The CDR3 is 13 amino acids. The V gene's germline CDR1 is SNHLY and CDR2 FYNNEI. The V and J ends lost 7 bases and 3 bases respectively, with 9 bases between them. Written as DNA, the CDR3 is TGTGCCAGCAAGGACAGTTCTAATGAAAAACTGTTTTTT. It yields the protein CASKDSSNEKLFF.

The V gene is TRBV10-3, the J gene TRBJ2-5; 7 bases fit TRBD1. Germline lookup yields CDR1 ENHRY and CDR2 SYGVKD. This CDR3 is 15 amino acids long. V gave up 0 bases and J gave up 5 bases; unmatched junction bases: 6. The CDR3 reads CAISESRGTVETQYF. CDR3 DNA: TGTGCCATCAGTGAGTCGAGGGGGACAGTGGAGACCCAGTACTTC.

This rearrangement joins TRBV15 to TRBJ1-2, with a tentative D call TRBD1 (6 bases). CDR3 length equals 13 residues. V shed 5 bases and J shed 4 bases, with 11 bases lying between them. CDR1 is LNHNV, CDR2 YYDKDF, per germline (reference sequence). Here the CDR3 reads CATSETGIYGYTF. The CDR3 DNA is TGTGCCACCAGCGAAACAGGGATCTATGGCTACACCTTC.

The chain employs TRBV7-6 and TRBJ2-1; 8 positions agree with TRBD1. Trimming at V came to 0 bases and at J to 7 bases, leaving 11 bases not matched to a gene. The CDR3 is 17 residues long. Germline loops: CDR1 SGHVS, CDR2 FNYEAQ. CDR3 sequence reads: CASSLAGQGFVGNEQFF. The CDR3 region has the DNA TGTGCCAGCAGCTTAGCTGGACAGGGTTTCGTGGGGAATGAGCAGTTCTTC. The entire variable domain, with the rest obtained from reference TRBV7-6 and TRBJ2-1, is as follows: GAGVSQSPRYKVTKRGQDVALRCDPISGHVSLYWYRQALGQGPEFLTYFNYEAQQDKSGLPNDRFSAERPEGSISTLTIQRTEQRDSAMYRCASSLAGQGFVGNEQFFGPGTRLTVL.

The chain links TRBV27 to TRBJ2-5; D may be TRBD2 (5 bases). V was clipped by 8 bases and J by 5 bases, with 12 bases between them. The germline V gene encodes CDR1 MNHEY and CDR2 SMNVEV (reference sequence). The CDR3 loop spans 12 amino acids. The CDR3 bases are TGTGCCAGCTCAACATCGGGGGAGACCCAGTACTTC. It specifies CASSTSGETQYF.

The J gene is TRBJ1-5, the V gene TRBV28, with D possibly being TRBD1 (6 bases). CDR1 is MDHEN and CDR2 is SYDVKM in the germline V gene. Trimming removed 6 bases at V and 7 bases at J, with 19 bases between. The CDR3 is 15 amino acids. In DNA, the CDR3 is TGTGCCAGCAGACCATCGGGGGGGGCGATCCAGCCCCAGCATTTT. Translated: CASRPSGGAIQPQHF.

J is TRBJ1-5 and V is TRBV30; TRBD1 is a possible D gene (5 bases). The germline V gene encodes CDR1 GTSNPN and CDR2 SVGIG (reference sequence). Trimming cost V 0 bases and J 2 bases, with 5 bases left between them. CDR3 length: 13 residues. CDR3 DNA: TGTGCCTGGAGTGTACAGGGCAATCAGCCCCAGCATTTT. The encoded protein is CAWSVQGNQPQHF.

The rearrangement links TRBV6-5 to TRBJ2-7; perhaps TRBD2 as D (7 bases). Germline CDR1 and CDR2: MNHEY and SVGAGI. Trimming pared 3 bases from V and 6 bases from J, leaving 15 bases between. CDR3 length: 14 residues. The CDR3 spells CASSYSGGAFEQYF. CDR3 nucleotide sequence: TGTGCCAGCAGTTATAGTGGGGGGGCCTTCGAGCAGTACTTC.

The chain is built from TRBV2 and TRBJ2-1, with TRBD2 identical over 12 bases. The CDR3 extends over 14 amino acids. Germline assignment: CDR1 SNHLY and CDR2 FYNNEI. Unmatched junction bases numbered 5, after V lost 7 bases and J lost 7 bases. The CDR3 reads CASKLAGGGNEQFF. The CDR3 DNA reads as TGTGCCAGCAAACTAGCGGGGGGCGGAAATGAGCAGTTCTTC.

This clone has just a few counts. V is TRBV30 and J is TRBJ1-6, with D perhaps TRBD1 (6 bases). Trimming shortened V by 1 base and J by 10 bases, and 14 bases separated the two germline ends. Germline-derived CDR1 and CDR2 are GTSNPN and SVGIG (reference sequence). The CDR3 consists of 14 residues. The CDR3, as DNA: TGTGCCTGGAGTGCTCGGGACATTTGGTCACCCCTCCACTTT. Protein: CAWSARDIWSPLHF.

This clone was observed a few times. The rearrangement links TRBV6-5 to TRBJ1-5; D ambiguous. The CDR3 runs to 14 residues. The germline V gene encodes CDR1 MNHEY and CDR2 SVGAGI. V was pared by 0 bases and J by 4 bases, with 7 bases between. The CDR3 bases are TGTGCCAGCAGTTACTCGAGAGGGAATCAGCCCCAGCATTTT. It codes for CASSYSRGNQPQHF.

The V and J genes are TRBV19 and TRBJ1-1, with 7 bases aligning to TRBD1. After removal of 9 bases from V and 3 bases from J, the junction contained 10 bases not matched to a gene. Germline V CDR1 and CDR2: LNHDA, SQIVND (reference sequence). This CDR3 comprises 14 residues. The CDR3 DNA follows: TGTGCCAGCTTACAGGGGTACGGCGACACTGAAGCTTTCTTT. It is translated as CASLQGYGDTEAFF.

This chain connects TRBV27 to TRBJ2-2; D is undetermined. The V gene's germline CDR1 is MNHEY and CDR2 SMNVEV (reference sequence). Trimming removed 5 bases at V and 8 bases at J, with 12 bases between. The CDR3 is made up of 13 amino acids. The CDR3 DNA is TGTGCCAGCAGTATCAGGAATGGGGGGGAGCTGTTTTTT. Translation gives CASSIRNGGELFF.

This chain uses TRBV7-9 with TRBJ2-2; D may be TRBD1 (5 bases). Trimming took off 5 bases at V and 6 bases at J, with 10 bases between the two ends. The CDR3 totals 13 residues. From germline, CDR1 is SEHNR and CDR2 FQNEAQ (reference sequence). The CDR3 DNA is TGTGCCAGCAGCCCCGGACAATCCGGGGAGCTGTTTTTT. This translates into CASSPGQSGELFF.

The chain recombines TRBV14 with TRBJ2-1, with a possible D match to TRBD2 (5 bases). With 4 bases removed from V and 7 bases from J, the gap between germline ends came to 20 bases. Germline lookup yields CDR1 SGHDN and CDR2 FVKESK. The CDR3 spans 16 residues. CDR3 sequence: CASSLLVSTNANEQFF. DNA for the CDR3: TGTGCCAGCAGCCTACTAGTCTCCACGAACGCAAATGAGCAGTTCTTC.

CDR3 in amino acids: CASSWGRSNTEAFF. CDR3 in DNA: TGTGCCAGCAGCTGGGGCCGGTCGAACACTGAAGCTTTCTTT. This sequence joins TRBV28 and TRBJ1-1; a possible D gene is TRBD1 (5 bases). The CDR3 has 14 residues. From germline, CDR1 is MDHEN and CDR2 SYDVKM. Trimming cost V 6 bases and J 1 base, with 12 bases left between them. The whole variable domain, filled in from reference TRBV28 and TRBJ1-1, reads DVKVTQSSRYLVKRTGEKVFLECVQDMDHENMFWYRQDPGLGLRLIYFSYDVKMKEKGDIPEGYSVSREKKERFSLILESASTNQTSMYLCASSWGRSNTEAFFGQGTRLTVV.

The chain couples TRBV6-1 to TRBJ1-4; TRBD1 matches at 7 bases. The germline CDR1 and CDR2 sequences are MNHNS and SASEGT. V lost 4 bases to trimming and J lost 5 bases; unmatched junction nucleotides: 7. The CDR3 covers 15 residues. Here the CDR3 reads CASSGRTGLNEKLFF. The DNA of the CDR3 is TGTGCCAGCAGTGGACGGACAGGACTAAATGAAAAACTGTTTTTT.

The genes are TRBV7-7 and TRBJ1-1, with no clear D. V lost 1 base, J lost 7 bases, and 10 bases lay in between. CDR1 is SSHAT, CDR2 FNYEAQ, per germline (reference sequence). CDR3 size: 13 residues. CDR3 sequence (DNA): TGTGCCAGCAGCTTAGAGGCGGGGAGTGAAGCTTTCTTT. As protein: CASSLEAGSEAFF.

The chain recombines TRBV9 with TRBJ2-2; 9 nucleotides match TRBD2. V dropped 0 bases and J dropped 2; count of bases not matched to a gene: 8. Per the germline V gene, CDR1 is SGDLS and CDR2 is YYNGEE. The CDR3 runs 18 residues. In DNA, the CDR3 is TGTGCCAGCAGCGTAGTTGGTAGCGGGGGCCCTAACACCGGGGAGCTGTTTTTT. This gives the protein CASSVVGSGGPNTGELFF.

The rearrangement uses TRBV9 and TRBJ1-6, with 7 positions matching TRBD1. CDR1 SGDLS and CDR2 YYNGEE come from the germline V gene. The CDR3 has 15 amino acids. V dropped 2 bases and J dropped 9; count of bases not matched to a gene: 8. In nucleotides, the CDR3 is TGTGCCAGCAGCGTTACCGGGACAGAGAGTTCACCCCTCCACTTT. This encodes CASSVTGTESSPLHF.

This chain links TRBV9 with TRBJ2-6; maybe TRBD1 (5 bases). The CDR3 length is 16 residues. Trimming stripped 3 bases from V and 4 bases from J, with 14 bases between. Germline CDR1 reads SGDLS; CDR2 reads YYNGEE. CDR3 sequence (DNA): TGTGCCAGCAGCGGCGATCGTCAGGGAGGGGCCAACGTCCTGACTTTC. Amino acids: CASSGDRQGGANVLTF.

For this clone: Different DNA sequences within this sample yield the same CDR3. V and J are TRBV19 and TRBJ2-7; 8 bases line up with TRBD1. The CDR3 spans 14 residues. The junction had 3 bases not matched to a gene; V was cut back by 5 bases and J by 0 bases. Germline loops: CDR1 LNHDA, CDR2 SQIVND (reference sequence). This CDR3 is CASSLGQGSYEQYF. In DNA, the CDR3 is TGTGCCAGTAGTCTCGGACAGGGCTCCTACGAGCAGTACTTC.